This T cell receptor beta chain came from a study of cytomegalovirus exposure and HLA in healthy donors. Findings and caveats of the study: High sensitivity and specificity were reportedly achieved when the classifier diagnosed cytomegalovirus status. Reports state that TCR beta sequences accurately predicted most subjects' HLA-A and HLA-B alleles. Earlier findings revealed that most TCR beta V segments proved productive either about 87% or about 30% of the time. Being indistinguishable, some V segments were excluded, TRBV6-2 and TRBV6-3 among them.

For this clone: Its matching antigen is unknown.

Vbeta (60) and Jbeta (13) primers were used in the PCR. The assay was immunoSEQ multiplex PCR, and TCRdb's table has in-frame clones only and misses some. In total, the table holds about 130,000 clones. The CDR3 is made up of 12 amino acids. J was trimmed by 8 bases and V by 2 bases; bases with no gene match: 2. Germline V gene lookup returns CDR1 GTSNPN and CDR2 SVGIG (reference sequence). The receptor's source is a woman aged 60 to 75 in good health and CMV-seronegative. The sample taken for sequencing was PBMCs. V usage is TRBV30 and J usage is TRBJ2-1, with 8 positions matching TRBD1. The CDR3, as DNA: TGTGCCTGGAGTATACAGGGGGATGAGCAGTTCTTC. This encodes CAWSIQGDEQFF. Drawing the rest from reference TRBV30 and TRBJ2-1, the complete variable domain is SQTIHQWPATLVQPVGSPLSLECTVEGTSNPNLYWYRQAAGRGLQLLFYSVGIGQISSEVPQNLSASRPQDRQFILSSKKLLLSDSGFYLCAWSIQGDEQFFGPGTRLTVL.